Given below is one T cell receptor beta chain in context. Its recognized antigen is unknown. A far larger clone is off by one base, so a read error is likely. This sample is part of a study of low-dose radiotherapy and immunotherapy resistance in tumors (dated by TCRdb to 2021 to 2024). Looking at the study overall: In Cohort 1, 0.5 Gy per fraction was delivered every 2 weeks, and a total PTV dose of 6.5 Gy was prescribed. Patients took aspirin 300 mg orally once daily for four cycles, starting on cycle 1 day 1. Nivolumab was administered intravenously as a 240 mg flat dose every two weeks, and ipilimumab was administered intravenously at 1 mg/kg every six weeks. The translational analysis covered eight patients: three from the first dose cohort and the first five from the second dose cohort. Cohort 2 received 1 Gy per fraction every two weeks, with a total of 13 Gy over 26 weeks. Cyclophosphamide 200 mg/m2 was administered intravenously every two weeks, one day before each radiation and immunotherapy administration. The trial did not randomize participants into treatment groups.

Measured from the cysteine to the phenylalanine, the CDR3 is 19 residues long. The read is trimmed to its CDR3 DNA, 57 bases read in frame from base 1. Trimming costs V 3 bases and J 13 bases, and their ends lie 35 bases apart. As encoded in the germline V gene (reference sequence), CDR1 is SGHNT while CDR2 is YYREEE. The sample's time point, from its label and the paper: after trial treatment. Per the publication, the treatment or condition label means: LDRT plus nivolumab, ipilimumab, low-dose cyclophosphamide and aspirin (RACIN trial). The donors took part in RACIN, a single-arm, phase I, dose-escalation trial that combined nivolumab, ipilimumab, aspirin, low-dose cyclophosphamide and low-dose radiotherapy. Patients were eligible if they had advanced solid tumors that were TIL-negative. Sequencer: Illumina HiSeq 2500. To make first-strand cDNA, Superscript III was used along with a set of TRAV- and TRBV-specific primers so that both the TCRalpha and TCRbeta chains were covered. TCRs were amplified with Phusion for 15 to 25 PCR cycles using a constant-region primer together with the adapter attached to the V primers. Amplification of the isolated mRNA was done with the MessageAmp II aRNA Amplification Kit, which involved an approximately 16-hour in vitro transcription at 37 degrees C. The Dynabeads mRNA DIRECT Purification Kit was used to isolate the mRNA for TCR sequencing. Indexed Illumina adapters were added in a second Phusion PCR of approximately 25 cycles, after which AMPure XP beads were used to purify the products. As for how the authors treated the data: Using custom Perl scripts, TCR sequences that encoded the same protein were pooled, out-of-frame sequences were dropped, and the abundance of each clonotype was calculated. Any TCR sequence supported by only a single read was excluded from analysis. Among the metrics used to describe the repertoires were Shannon entropy, Gini index, clonality, richness, and the frequency of TCRs shared between repertoires. Starting from the raw public reads, TCRdb applied fastp trimming at Q25, assembled clones with MiXCR and retained in-frame beta chains. Rows are combined by CDR3 protein, so each entry shows the most common genes and DNA. TCRdb, not the authors, supplied the V and J calls. The sample includes roughly 56,000 distinct CDR3 sequences, with around 23% observed a single time. The top ten clonotypes cover roughly 6.7% of the sample.

The sample was PBMCs, taken after low-dose radiotherapy plus immunotherapy. This receptor was identified in a male donor with prostate cancer. The chain couples TRBV5-4 to TRBJ2-1; the D gene is possibly TRBD1, with 6 bases matching. The DNA sequence is as follows: TGTGCCAGCAGCTCCCCCCACACGCAAAAAGGGACACTTCAAGAGACCCAGTTCTTC. Its translation is CASSSPHTQKGTLQETQFF. The full variable domain, with segments outside the CDR3 supplied by the reference TRBV5-4 and TRBJ2-1 proteins, appears as ETGVTQSPTHLIKTRGQQVTLRCSSQSGHNTVSWYQQALGQGPQFIFQYYREEENGRGNFPPRFSGLQFPNYSSELNVNALELDDSALYLCASSSPHTQKGTLQETQFFGPGTRLTVL.